This T cell receptor (beta chain) is drawn from a study of glioma-infiltrating T cells after dendritic cell vaccination. Study-wide findings and caveats: Few patients contributed both blood and tumor specimens. Longer survival after dendritic cell vaccination followed higher pretreatment TIL content.

Regarding this clone: Its cognate antigen is unknown.

The germline V gene encodes CDR1 LGHNA and CDR2 YSLEER. V lost 0 bases, J lost 12 bases, and 18 bases lay in between. The CDR3 has 15 residues. Primers: 60 V beta forward and 13 J beta reverse. Generated by immunoSEQ multiplex PCR, the TCRdb table keeps only in-frame clones and is missing some. The repertoire holds around 83,000 clones, with 85% as singletons. The time point denotes: after dendritic cell vaccination, including at tumor progression/relapse. None of the glioblastoma patients had an isocitrate dehydrogenase mutation. The chain is built from TRBV4-3 and TRBJ2-1; possible D gene TRBD1, 5 bases. Sequencing used blood, obtained after dendritic cell vaccination. The receptor was derived from a human donor with glioblastoma. For the CDR3, the DNA is TGCGCCAGCAGCCAAGACATTCAGGGTTACTATGGGCAGTTCTTC. This gives the protein CASSQDIQGYYGQFF.